Each of the 4 T cell receptor beta chains below was sequenced from the same sample in a study of early T cells in non-severe SARS-CoV-2 infection. A single record per CDR3 protein comes from TCRdb applying MiXCR to the 5' RACE reads. This table holds about 64,000 distinct CDR3 sequences, about 4.9% found once. Sequenced sample: whole blood. The receptors were sampled from an adult who was a healthcare worker with PCR-confirmed SARS-CoV-2 infection or an uninfected control (not recorded which).

This chain connects TRBV18 to TRBJ2-4; 9 nucleotides agree with TRBD2. The germline CDR1 and CDR2 sequences are KGHSH and LQKENI. J was trimmed by 3 bases and V by 2 bases; bases with no gene match: 2. CDR3 size: 15 residues. The CDR3 DNA reads as TGTGCCAGCTCACCAGCGGGGGGGAACAAAAACATTCAGTACTTC. The encoded protein is CASSPAGGNKNIQYF. Using reference TRBV18 and TRBJ2-4 for the parts outside the CDR3, the full variable domain is NAGVMQNPRHLVRRRGQEARLRCSPMKGHSHVYWYRQLPEEGLKFMVYLQKENIIDESGMPKERFSAEFPKEGPSILRIQQVVRGDSAAYFCASSPAGGNKNIQYFGAGTRLSVL.

This clonotype was counted many times. This chain links TRBV15 with TRBJ2-5; TRBD2 matches 9 bases. Trimming removed 0 bases from V and 9 bases from J; junction bases left unmatched: 8. From germline, CDR1 is LNHNV and CDR2 YYDKDF (reference sequence). This CDR3 is built from 15 residues. For the CDR3, the DNA is TGTGCCACCAGCAGAGATGCGGGGGGGAGAGGGTCCCAGTACTTC. Its protein product is CATSRDAGGRGSQYF.

This sequence joins TRBV3-1 and TRBJ1-1; D ambiguous. Germline loops: CDR1 LGHDT, CDR2 YNNKEL (reference sequence). V was shortened by 1 base and J by 11 bases, with 8 bases between the two germline ends. The CDR3 sequence is 11 residues long. CDR3 protein: CASSQGTWAFF. In nucleotides, the CDR3 is TGTGCCAGCAGCCAAGGTACGTGGGCTTTCTTT.

This clonotype was seen many times. The V gene is TRBV20-1, the J gene TRBJ2-7; D might be TRBD2 (6 bases). V lost 6 bases to trimming and J lost 0 bases, with 18 bases between them. The CDR3 extends over 15 amino acids. Germline V gene data show CDR1 as DFQATT and CDR2 as SNEGSKA (reference sequence). The CDR3 sequence: CSAPSWSRDSYEQYF. Here the CDR3 DNA reads TGCAGTGCGCCATCTTGGTCGCGGGACTCCTACGAGCAGTACTTC.